This TCR beta chain was retrieved from a study of beta chain features in type 1 diabetes. As to this clone: What it recognizes is unknown.

Expressed TCRB transcripts were sequenced, since all the RNA that had been isolated was reverse transcribed. Repertoires were generated with immunoSEQ multiplex PCR, while TCRdb's copy carries only in-frame clones and drops some. The sample yields fewer than 250,000 clones, 11% to 15% seen once. CD4+ naive, central memory, regulatory and stem cell-like memory subsets were isolated by sorting on CD45RO/CCR7/CD25/CD127/CD95/CD27. Study results and caveats: PCR might pick shorter templates more often, in the same way for patients and controls. Researchers report that Type 1 diabetes patients had moderately but significantly shorter TCRB CDR3s across all four CD4+ subsets. Type 1 diabetes patients had fewer VDJ junction insertions and more deletions.

The CDR3 is 14 residues long. Germline V gene lookup returns CDR1 SQVTM and CDR2 ANQGSEA. The germline V and J ends were trimmed by 2 bases and 0 bases, with 9 bases remaining between them. The origin of this receptor is a woman in her 40s in good health. The gene calls are TRBV29-1 and TRBJ2-3, with D tentatively TRBD1 (5 bases). The source material was naive CD4+ T cells from blood. CDR3 nucleotides: TGCAGCGTTGAACGGGCAGGGAGCACAGATACGCAGTATTTT. Translation: CSVERAGSTDTQYF.